This TCR beta chain was sequenced in a study of T cell repertoires in cytomegalovirus infection. Study details: Matching HLA type and CMV infection were both indicated by public TCR beta signatures. Study findings and constraints: Summed public TCR beta family frequency identified CMV carriers bearing the relevant HLA.

This clonotype appeared many times. The antigen remains unidentified. TCRdb redid the calling of the reads with MiXCR, one entry per CDR3 protein. The sample has about 360,000 distinct CDR3 sequences; less than 20% are singletons. The V end lost 7 bases, the J end lost 6 bases, and 18 bases lay between the germline ends. The CDR3 sequence is 14 residues long. The germline gives CDR1 SEHNR, CDR2 FQNEAQ (reference sequence). The sequence was collected from a human donor in good health (CMV status not recorded). Some clones in this sample may be carry-over from other donors' samples. This rearrangement joins TRBV7-9 to TRBJ1-2; D is unresolved. Sequencing was done on a sample of PBMCs. CDR3 DNA: TGTGCCAGCACCTCGACCCTTCAGCTTAATGGCTACACCTTC. Translated, it gives CASTSTLQLNGYTF.